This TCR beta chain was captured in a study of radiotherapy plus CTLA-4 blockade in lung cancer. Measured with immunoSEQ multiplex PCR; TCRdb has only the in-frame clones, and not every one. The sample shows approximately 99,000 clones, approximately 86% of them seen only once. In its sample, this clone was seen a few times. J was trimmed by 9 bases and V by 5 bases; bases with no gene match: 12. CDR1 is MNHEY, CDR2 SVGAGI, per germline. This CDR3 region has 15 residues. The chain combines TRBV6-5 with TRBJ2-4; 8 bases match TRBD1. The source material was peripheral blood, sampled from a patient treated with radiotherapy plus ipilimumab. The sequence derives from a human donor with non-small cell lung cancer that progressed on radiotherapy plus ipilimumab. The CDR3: CASSPPGQGRGIQYF. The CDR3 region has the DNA TGTGCCAGCAGTCCCCCCGGACAGGGTCGGGGCATTCAGTACTTC.